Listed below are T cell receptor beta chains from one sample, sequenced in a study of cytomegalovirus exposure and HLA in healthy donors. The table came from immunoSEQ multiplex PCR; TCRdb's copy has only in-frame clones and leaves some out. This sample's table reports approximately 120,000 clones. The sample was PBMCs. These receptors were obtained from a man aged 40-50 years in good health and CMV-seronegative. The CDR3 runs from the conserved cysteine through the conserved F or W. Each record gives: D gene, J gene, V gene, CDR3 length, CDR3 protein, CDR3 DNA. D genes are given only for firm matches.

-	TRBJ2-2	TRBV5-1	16	CASSLVAQGSGGELFF	TGCGCCAGCAGCTTGGTGGCACAGGGTAGTGGCGGGGAGCTGTTTTTT
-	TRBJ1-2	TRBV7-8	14	CASSLNPGTYGHTF	TGTGCCAGCAGCTTAAATCCAGGAACCTATGGCCACACCTTC
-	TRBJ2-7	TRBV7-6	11	CASSPGEEQYF	TGTGCCAGCAGCCCGGGGGAAGAGCAGTACTTC
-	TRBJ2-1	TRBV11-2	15	CASSSGVGSYNEQFF	TGTGCCAGCAGTTCAGGGGTAGGCTCCTACAATGAGCAGTTCTTC
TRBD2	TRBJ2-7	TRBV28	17	CASSSPDGTSGMGEQYF	TGTGCCAGCAGTTCCCCGGACGGGACTAGCGGGATGGGGGAGCAGTACTTC
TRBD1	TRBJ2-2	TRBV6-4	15	CASRTDRGSTGELFF	TGTGCCAGCAGGACGGACAGGGGAAGTACCGGGGAGCTGTTTTTT
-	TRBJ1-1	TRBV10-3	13	CAITSGIETEAFF	TGTGCCATCACTTCAGGGATCGAAACTGAAGCTTTCTTT
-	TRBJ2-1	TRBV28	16	CASSSPGPRFYNEQFF	TGTGCCAGCAGTTCCCCTGGGCCAAGGTTCTACAATGAGCAGTTCTTC
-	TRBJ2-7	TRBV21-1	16	CASSKRATPGTYEQYF	TGTGCCAGCAGCAAACGCGCCACGCCGGGAACCTACGAGCAGTACTTC
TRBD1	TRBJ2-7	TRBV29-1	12	CSAGDSQYEQYF	TGCAGCGCTGGGGACAGCCAGTACGAGCAGTACTTC
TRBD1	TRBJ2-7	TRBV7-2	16	CASSLVDRGPSYEQYF	TGTGCCAGCAGCTTAGTTGACAGGGGGCCCTCCTACGAGCAGTACTTC
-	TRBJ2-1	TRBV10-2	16	CASSEAGGSYRVEQFF	TGCGCCAGCAGTGAGGCCGGGGGGAGCTACAGGGTGGAGCAGTTCTTC
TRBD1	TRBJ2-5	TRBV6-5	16	CASSYLSDRVKETQYF	TGTGCCAGCAGTTACCTCTCGGACAGGGTAAAAGAGACCCAGTACTTC
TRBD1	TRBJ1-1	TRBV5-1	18	CASSWAENRDRLNTEAFF	TGCGCCAGCAGCTGGGCGGAAAACAGGGACAGGTTGAACACTGAAGCTTTCTTT
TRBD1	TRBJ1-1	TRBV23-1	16	CASSQPEKQGATEAFF	TGCGCCAGCAGTCAGCCCGAAAAACAGGGGGCCACTGAAGCTTTCTTT
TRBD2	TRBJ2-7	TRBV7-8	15	CASSLLASGSGEQYF	TGTGCCAGCAGCTTATTGGCTAGCGGGAGCGGCGAGCAGTACTTC
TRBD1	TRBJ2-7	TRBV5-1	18	CASSLEETGSVDSYEQYF	TGCGCCAGCAGCTTGGAAGAGACAGGGAGTGTCGATAGCTACGAGCAGTACTTC
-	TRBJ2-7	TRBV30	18	CAWSVLRSPGYSSYEQYF	TGTGCCTGGAGTGTACTTAGGTCTCCGGGGTATAGCTCCTACGAGCAGTACTTC
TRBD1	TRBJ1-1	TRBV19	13	CASSIDRATEAFF	TGTGCCAGTAGTATTGACAGGGCCACTGAAGCTTTCTTT
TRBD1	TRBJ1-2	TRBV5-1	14	CASSWDRPNYGYTF	TGCGCCAGCAGCTGGGACAGACCAAACTATGGCTACACCTTC
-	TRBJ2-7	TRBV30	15	CAWSVGGLGSREQYF	TGTGCCTGGAGTGTGGGGGGGCTTGGATCACGGGAGCAGTACTTC
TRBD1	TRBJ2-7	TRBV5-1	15	CASSLEGQGFYEQYF	TGCGCCAGCAGCTTGGAAGGACAGGGGTTTTACGAGCAGTACTTC
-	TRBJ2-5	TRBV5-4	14	CASSLGREQETQYF	TGTGCCAGCAGCCTCGGCAGGGAACAAGAGACCCAGTACTTC
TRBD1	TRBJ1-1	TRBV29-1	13	CSVRTGGNTEAFF	TGCAGCGTTCGGACAGGGGGGAACACTGAAGCTTTCTTT
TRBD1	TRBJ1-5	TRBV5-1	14	CASSLEGANQPQHF	TGCGCCAGCAGCTTGGAGGGGGCGAATCAGCCCCAGCATTTT
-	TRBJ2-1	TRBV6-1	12	CASLTAYNEQFF	TGTGCCAGCTTGACAGCTTACAATGAGCAGTTCTTC
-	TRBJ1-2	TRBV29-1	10	CSVVSGGYTF	TGCAGCGTTGTATCAGGTGGCTACACCTTC
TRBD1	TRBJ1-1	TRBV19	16	CASRISWTGINTEAFF	TGTGCCAGTAGGATATCCTGGACAGGGATTAACACTGAAGCTTTCTTT
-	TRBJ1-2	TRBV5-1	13	CASSLGHLWGYTF	TGCGCCAGCAGCTTGGGGCACCTCTGGGGCTACACCTTC
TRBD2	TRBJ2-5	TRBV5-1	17	CASSLTGGAGGRETQYF	TGCGCCAGCAGCTTGACAGGTGGCGCGGGAGGTAGGGAGACCCAGTACTTC
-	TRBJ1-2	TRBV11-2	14	CASRSQGLGYGYTF	TGTGCCAGCAGATCCCAGGGGTTGGGCTATGGCTACACCTTC
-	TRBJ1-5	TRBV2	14	CASRLSLSNQPQHF	TGTGCCAGCAGACTCTCGTTGAGCAATCAGCCCCAGCATTTT
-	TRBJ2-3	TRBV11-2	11	CASSHEVTQYF	TGTGCCAGCAGCCACGAGGTTACGCAGTATTTT
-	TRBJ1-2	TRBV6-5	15	CASSSLSGGNYGYTF	TGTGCCAGCAGTTCCCTTTCTGGGGGGAACTATGGCTACACCTTC
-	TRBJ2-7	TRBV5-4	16	CASSSRGGMGIYEQYF	TGTGCCAGCAGCTCCCGGGGTGGGATGGGGATCTACGAGCAGTACTTC
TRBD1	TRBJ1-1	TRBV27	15	CASSGQVMSVTEAFF	TGTGCCAGCAGTGGACAGGTAATGTCAGTCACTGAAGCTTTCTTT
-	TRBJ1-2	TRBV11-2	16	CASSLDPFDYRDGYTF	TGTGCCAGCAGCTTAGATCCTTTTGATTACAGGGATGGCTACACCTTC
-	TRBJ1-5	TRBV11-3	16	CASTLGYTLANQPQHF	TGTGCCAGCACCCTAGGATATACCCTAGCCAATCAGCCCCAGCATTTT
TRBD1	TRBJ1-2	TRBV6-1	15	CASRPRDSPNYGYTF	TGTGCCAGCAGACCCCGGGACAGCCCTAACTATGGCTACACCTTC
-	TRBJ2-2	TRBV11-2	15	CASSSFPGYTGELFF	TGTGCCAGCAGCTCATTTCCGGGTTACACCGGGGAGCTGTTTTTT